This T cell receptor beta chain was captured by sequencing in a study of blood T cells in healthy people across ages. Study-wide points: With age, beta diversity per million T cells declined roughly linearly, significantly by 40. Diversity figures based on one million T cells were deemed too low.

Every donor contributed 8 to 10 milliliters of peripheral blood by blood draw. Through a sample-barcoded 5' primer and a J-beta primer mix, a second PCR was run for roughly 6 to 11 cycles. The template-switch adaptor was a 5' adaptor with 12 random nucleotides. It tagged each cDNA molecule. TCRdb used MiXCR to reprocess the 5' RACE reads, holding one entry per CDR3 protein. This sample yields approximately 690,000 distinct CDR3 sequences, of which around three fifths are seen a single time; roughly 34% belongs to the top ten. For this clonotype: Its cognate antigen is unknown.

The germline V gene encodes CDR1 SGHRS and CDR2 YFSETQ. The CDR3 consists of 14 residues. V was clipped by 4 bases and J by 13 bases; unmatched bases: 13. The specimen sequenced was blood. The receptor comes from a man aged 55-75 years in good health. The chain couples TRBV5-1 to TRBJ1-2; 10 nucleotides agree with TRBD1. The CDR3 loop reads CASSPGQGVFGSTF. CDR3 sequence (DNA): TGCGCCAGCAGCCCAGGACAGGGGGTCTTTGGGAGCACCTTC. Using reference TRBV5-1 and TRBJ1-2 for the parts outside the CDR3, the full variable domain is KAGVTQTPRYLIKTRGQQVTLSCSPISGHRSVSWYQQTPGQGLQFLFEYFSETQRNKGNFPGRFSGRQFSNSRSEMNVSTLELGDSALYLCASSPGQGVFGSTFGSGTRLTVV.